A selection of T cell receptor beta chains follows, all from one sample in a study of cytomegalovirus exposure and HLA in healthy donors. The protocol was immunoSEQ multiplex PCR, while the TCRdb copy is restricted to in-frame clones and leaves out a portion. The sample lists fewer than 200,000 clones; 71% were seen once. The sample consisted of PBMCs. Receptors originate from a girl between 5 and 17 years old in good health and CMV-seronegative. The CDR3 runs from the conserved cysteine through the conserved F or W. Each record gives: D gene, J gene, V gene, clone size, CDR3 protein, CDR3 DNA. A D gene is named only where the DNA matches it firmly. Size is stated for part of the rows, as once, few or many counts, or as a class when the clone is expanded.

>TRBD1|TRBJ1-2|TRBV6-6|once
CASSDSTGSGYGYTF
TGTGCCAGCAGTGACTCGACAGGGTCCGGCTATGGCTACACCTTC
>NA|TRBJ2-2|TRBV5-1|NA
CASSSRGSNTGELFF
TGCGCCAGCAGCTCCCGGGGGTCGAACACCGGGGAGCTGTTTTTT
>NA|TRBJ1-1|TRBV9|few
CASSPYGEETEAFF
TGTGCCAGCAGCCCCTACGGGGAGGAGACTGAAGCTTTCTTT
>NA|TRBJ2-3|TRBV30|NA
CAWSVKDTQYF
TGTGCCTGGAGTGTTAAAGATACGCAGTATTTT
>TRBD1|TRBJ1-1|TRBV11-1|NA
CASSQEDRVTEAFF
TGTGCCAGCAGCCAAGAGGACAGGGTGACTGAAGCTTTCTTT
>TRBD1|TRBJ2-4|TRBV7-8|NA
CASSSQRGTGQNIQYF
TGTGCCAGCAGCTCCCAGAGGGGGACAGGACAAAACATTCAGTACTTC
>NA|TRBJ1-5|TRBV9|NA
CASSVDGTQHQPQHF
TGTGCCAGCAGCGTAGACGGGACACAGCATCAGCCCCAGCATTTT
>NA|TRBJ2-7|TRBV6-5|NA
CASSYTAELNYEQYF
TGTGCCAGCAGTTACACGGCAGAACTAAACTACGAGCAGTACTTC
>TRBD1|TRBJ2-7|TRBV27|NA
CASRGGDRAYEQYF
TGTGCCAGCAGGGGGGGGGACAGGGCCTACGAGCAGTACTTC
>NA|TRBJ2-2|TRBV30|NA
CACSRSPGELFF
TGTGCCTGCTCGAGGTCCCCGGGGGAGCTGTTTTTT
>TRBD2|TRBJ2-7|TRBV2|NA
CASGAGGNYEQYF
TGTGCCAGTGGAGCGGGGGGAAACTACGAGCAGTACTTC
>NA|TRBJ2-3|TRBV29-1|NA
CSVILDSTDTQYF
TGCAGCGTTATACTAGATAGCACAGATACGCAGTATTTT
>NA|TRBJ1-1|TRBV19|few
CASSISLTTITEAFF
TGTGCCAGTAGTATCAGCCTGACAACAATCACTGAAGCTTTCTTT
>NA|TRBJ2-4|TRBV19|NA
CASTPVHRANIQYF
TGTGCCAGTACCCCCGTCCACAGGGCAAACATTCAGTACTTC
>NA|TRBJ2-7|TRBV9|few
CASSVQAGFYEQYF
TGTGCCAGCAGCGTACAGGCAGGTTTCTACGAGCAGTACTTC
>NA|TRBJ2-4|TRBV9|NA
CASSVRRVKNIQYF
TGTGCCAGCAGCGTACGACGGGTCAAAAACATTCAGTACTTC
>NA|TRBJ1-2|TRBV5-1|few
CASSLSGPQSAGYTF
TGCGCCAGCAGCTTGTCGGGTCCGCAGTCGGCTGGCTACACCTTC
>NA|TRBJ1-1|TRBV2|NA
CASSGISGLTEAFF
TGTGCCAGCAGTGGTATCTCTGGGCTCACTGAAGCTTTCTTT
>TRBD1|TRBJ1-5|TRBV19|NA
CASSPDRVGNQPQHF
TGTGCCAGTAGCCCCGACAGGGTGGGGAATCAGCCCCAGCATTTT
>NA|TRBJ2-7|TRBV15|once
CATSIEVWNEQYF
TGTGCCACCAGCATCGAGGTTTGGAACGAGCAGTACTTC
>NA|TRBJ2-1|TRBV15|NA
CATSIRWGLYNEQFF
TGTGCCACCAGCATTAGATGGGGGCTTTACAATGAGCAGTTCTTC
>TRBD1|TRBJ1-1|TRBV7-8|NA
CASSPRGGTGNTEAFF
TGTGCCAGCAGCCCCCGAGGAGGGACAGGGAACACTGAAGCTTTCTTT
>NA|TRBJ2-5|TRBV5-1|NA
CASSFEGDETQYF
TGCGCCAGCAGCTTTGAGGGCGATGAGACCCAGTACTTC